This T cell receptor beta chain was observed in a study of T cells in women clearing cervical HPV infection. Sequencing was performed with immunoSEQ multiplex PCR; in TCRdb, only in-frame clones are kept and a portion is missing. The sample includes 25,000 to 35,000 clones. Sequenced input: blood buffy coat. This receptor was taken from a woman between 18 and 70 years old with a cervical HPV16 infection that either progressed to CIN3+ or cleared (not recorded which).

Partial CDR3 DNA: TGTGCCAGCAGTGCGGGACTAGATGCCGAG. It yields the protein CASSAGLDAE. The entire CDR3 reads CASSAGLDAEQYF. V is TRBV6-1 and J is TRBJ2-7; 8 bases line up with TRBD2. The read comes to an end 3 residues before the CDR3 does, leaving the germline J gene to fill in the end. The CDR3 is 13 amino acids. In germline, CDR1 is MNHNS, CDR2 SASEGT. Germline trimming cut 4 bases from V and 6 bases from J; bases unmatched to any gene: 5.